This is a list of T cell receptor beta chains from one sample in a study of blood T cell repertoires in COVID-19. TCRdb's copy holds only in-frame clones and misses some; the assay was immunoSEQ multiplex PCR. The profile covers about 190,000 clones, with under 80% appearing a single time and 12% taken by the ten largest. Sequenced input: peripheral blood. These receptors came from a woman aged 45-65 years with acute or convalescent COVID-19. CDR3s include the opening cysteine and the closing phenylalanine or tryptophan. Fields, in order: J gene, clone size, V gene, D gene, CDR3 protein, CDR3 DNA. A D gene is named only where the DNA matches it firmly. Size tells how often a clone was seen (once, few, many) or the class of an expanded clone, and some rows leave it out.

j_call: TRBJ2-7; clone_size: -; v_call: TRBV4-3; d_call: TRBD2; cdr3_aa: CASSQLAGGGYEQYF; cdr3_nt: TGCGCCAGCAGCCAACTGGCGGGAGGGGGCTACGAGCAGTACTTC
j_call: TRBJ2-1; clone_size: -; v_call: TRBV4-2; d_call: TRBD2; cdr3_aa: CASSLILAASYNEQFF; cdr3_nt: TGTGCCAGCAGCCTAATTCTAGCGGCCTCCTACAATGAGCAGTTCTTC
j_call: TRBJ2-7; clone_size: -; v_call: TRBV6-4; d_call: -; cdr3_aa: CASPKRGGSYEQYF; cdr3_nt: TGTGCCAGCCCCAAGAGAGGGGGCTCCTACGAGCAGTACTTC
j_call: TRBJ2-2; clone_size: once; v_call: TRBV20-1; d_call: TRBD1; cdr3_aa: CSASGQVDTGELFF; cdr3_nt: TGCAGTGCTAGTGGACAGGTGGACACCGGGGAGCTGTTTTTT
j_call: TRBJ2-7; clone_size: -; v_call: TRBV4-3; d_call: TRBD1; cdr3_aa: CASSLYRGPYEQYF; cdr3_nt: TGCGCCAGCAGCCTCTACAGGGGCCCCTACGAGCAGTACTTC
j_call: TRBJ2-1; clone_size: -; v_call: TRBV2; d_call: TRBD2; cdr3_aa: CASAGLAGGENEQFF; cdr3_nt: TGTGCCAGCGCGGGACTAGCGGGAGGAGAGAATGAGCAGTTCTTC
j_call: TRBJ2-7; clone_size: -; v_call: TRBV6-6; d_call: TRBD1; cdr3_aa: CASSYSDRGTYEQYF; cdr3_nt: TGTGCCAGCAGTTACTCGGACAGGGGGACCTACGAGCAGTACTTC
j_call: TRBJ2-5; clone_size: -; v_call: TRBV15; d_call: TRBD1; cdr3_aa: CATSRGRTGETQYF; cdr3_nt: TGTGCCACCAGCAGAGGGAGGACAGGAGAGACCCAGTACTTC
j_call: TRBJ1-2; clone_size: -; v_call: TRBV11-2; d_call: -; cdr3_aa: CASSLGRSYGYTF; cdr3_nt: TGTGCCAGCAGCTTAGGGCGGTCCTATGGCTACACCTTC
j_call: TRBJ2-7; clone_size: once; v_call: TRBV27; d_call: TRBD2; cdr3_aa: CASSRRTGTSGVVGEQYF; cdr3_nt: TGTGCCAGCAGCCGAAGGACAGGGACTAGCGGGGTGGTGGGGGAGCAGTACTTC
j_call: TRBJ2-3; clone_size: -; v_call: TRBV2; d_call: TRBD2; cdr3_aa: CASISGLAGASDTQYF; cdr3_nt: TGTGCCAGCATCTCCGGACTAGCGGGAGCCTCGGATACGCAGTATTTT
j_call: TRBJ2-1; clone_size: once; v_call: TRBV5-1; d_call: TRBD1; cdr3_aa: CASSLRTGGNEQFF; cdr3_nt: TGCGCCAGCAGCTTAAGGACAGGGGGAAATGAGCAGTTCTTC
j_call: TRBJ1-5; clone_size: -; v_call: TRBV5-1; d_call: -; cdr3_aa: CASSLDGEVDQPQHF; cdr3_nt: TGCGCCAGCAGCTTGGACGGGGAAGTGGATCAGCCCCAGCATTTT
j_call: TRBJ2-5; clone_size: once; v_call: TRBV10-1; d_call: -; cdr3_aa: CASQTSQETQYF; cdr3_nt: TGCGCCAGCCAAACAAGCCAAGAGACCCAGTACTTC
j_call: TRBJ1-2; clone_size: -; v_call: TRBV6-5; d_call: -; cdr3_aa: CASRTEIYGYTF; cdr3_nt: TGTGCCAGCAGGACAGAGATCTATGGCTACACCTTC
j_call: TRBJ2-5; clone_size: -; v_call: TRBV9; d_call: TRBD1; cdr3_aa: CASSPGQGQETQYF; cdr3_nt: TGTGCCAGCAGCCCGGGACAGGGACAAGAGACCCAGTACTTC
j_call: TRBJ2-7; clone_size: -; v_call: TRBV2; d_call: -; cdr3_aa: CASLGWGVSYEQYF; cdr3_nt: TGTGCCAGCCTAGGGTGGGGAGTCTCCTACGAGCAGTACTTC
j_call: TRBJ2-5; clone_size: -; v_call: TRBV5-1; d_call: TRBD2; cdr3_aa: CASSPSIPSLAAQETQYF; cdr3_nt: TGCGCCAGCAGCCCGTCGATCCCCAGCCTAGCGGCTCAAGAGACCCAGTACTTC
j_call: TRBJ1-2; clone_size: -; v_call: TRBV6-5; d_call: -; cdr3_aa: CASRDRTTDYGYTF; cdr3_nt: TGTGCCAGCAGAGACAGGACCACAGACTATGGCTACACCTTC
j_call: TRBJ2-2; clone_size: -; v_call: TRBV4-1; d_call: -; cdr3_aa: CASSRVGEPGELFF; cdr3_nt: TGCGCCAGCAGCAGGGTCGGGGAACCCGGGGAGCTGTTTTTT
j_call: TRBJ1-1; clone_size: -; v_call: TRBV27; d_call: TRBD1; cdr3_aa: CASIPGQGRGNTEAFF; cdr3_nt: TGTGCCAGCATCCCGGGACAGGGAAGAGGAAACACTGAAGCTTTCTTT
j_call: TRBJ1-1; clone_size: -; v_call: TRBV5-1; d_call: -; cdr3_aa: CASSLEGTGQAFF; cdr3_nt: TGCGCCAGCAGCTTGGAGGGTACAGGACAAGCTTTCTTT
j_call: TRBJ2-1; clone_size: -; v_call: TRBV19; d_call: TRBD2; cdr3_aa: CASSIIAGRSYNEQFF; cdr3_nt: TGTGCCAGTAGTATCATAGCGGGACGATCCTACAATGAGCAGTTCTTC
j_call: TRBJ1-2; clone_size: few; v_call: TRBV19; d_call: -; cdr3_aa: CASSITEGNGYTF; cdr3_nt: TGTGCCAGTAGTATAACGGAGGGTAATGGCTACACCTTC
j_call: TRBJ2-7; clone_size: -; v_call: TRBV27; d_call: TRBD1; cdr3_aa: CASSLDRGPYEQYF; cdr3_nt: TGTGCCAGCAGTCTAGACAGGGGGCCGTACGAGCAGTACTTC
j_call: TRBJ2-7; clone_size: -; v_call: TRBV27; d_call: -; cdr3_aa: CASSLALGYEQYF; cdr3_nt: TGTGCCAGCAGTTTAGCCCTAGGTTACGAGCAGTACTTC
j_call: TRBJ2-1; clone_size: -; v_call: TRBV15; d_call: TRBD2; cdr3_aa: CATSRGLAGVGEQFF; cdr3_nt: TGTGCCACCAGCCGGGGACTAGCGGGAGTAGGTGAGCAGTTCTTC
j_call: TRBJ1-4; clone_size: -; v_call: TRBV2; d_call: -; cdr3_aa: CASRGTGYAEKLFF; cdr3_nt: TGTGCCAGCAGGGGCACAGGGTACGCAGAAAAACTGTTTTTT
j_call: TRBJ1-3; clone_size: -; v_call: TRBV7-2; d_call: TRBD1; cdr3_aa: CASSLQGTGTGNTIYF; cdr3_nt: TGTGCCAGCAGCTTACAGGGGACAGGGACTGGAAACACCATATATTTT
j_call: TRBJ1-2; clone_size: -; v_call: TRBV24-1; d_call: -; cdr3_aa: CATSDAQGHGYTF; cdr3_nt: TGTGCCACCAGTGATGCACAGGGCCATGGCTACACCTTC
j_call: TRBJ1-2; clone_size: -; v_call: TRBV12-3/TRBV12-4; d_call: -; cdr3_aa: CASSLGQGYGYTF; cdr3_nt: TGTGCCAGCAGTTTAGGGCAGGGCTATGGCTACACCTTC